The present T cell receptor beta chain was sequenced within a study of T cell clonality in common variable immunodeficiency. In its sample, this clone was seen a few times. Coverage ceases 3 residues before the CDR3 finishes, and the germline J gene fills in the end. Clones were sequenced by immunoSEQ multiplex PCR, and TCRdb holds only the in-frame ones, with some missing. This sample carries about 81,000 clones, none of them present only once. With 5 bases removed from V and 2 bases from J, the gap between germline ends came to 15 bases. The CDR3 contains 15 residues. CDR1 and CDR2 from the germline V gene are SEHNR and FQNEAQ (reference sequence).

V gene TRBV7-9 combines with J gene TRBJ1-1; D is perhaps TRBD1 (6 bases). The material sequenced was peripheral blood mononuclear cells. The receptor comes from a person aged 18 to 70 in good health. The CDR3 reads CASSPMRGINTEAFF. The CDR3 bases that were read are TGTGCCAGCAGCCCAATGAGGGGGATAAACACTGAA.